These 14 T cell receptor beta chains share one sample of origin, sequenced in a study of T-cell memory formation after mild COVID-19. TCRdb processed the 5' RACE reads anew with MiXCR; each CDR3 protein has one entry. This table holds about 140,000 distinct CDR3 sequences, under 7% found once. What was sequenced was PBMCs or a T cell subset sorted from them (not recorded which). Receptors originate from an adult woman who had mild COVID-19 (a few samples of this study predate the infection). Cell type and time point are not known.

V usage is TRBV2 and J usage is TRBJ1-1; 7 bases match TRBD1. The CDR3 spans 13 residues. The germline CDR1 and CDR2 sequences are SNHLY and FYNNEI. With 7 bases clipped from V and 1 base from J, the junction kept 3 bases outside the gene matches. The CDR3 nucleotides are TGTGCCAGCATGGGACAGTGGAACACTGAAGCTTTCTTT. This translates into CASMGQWNTEAFF.

This clonotype was recorded at least ten times. The chain joins TRBV6-1 to TRBJ2-2; D unresolved. The germline V gene has CDR1 MNHNS and CDR2 SASEGT. V lost 1 base, J lost 6 bases, and 9 bases lay in between. The CDR3 contains 14 residues. The CDR3, as DNA: TGTGCCAGCAGTGAAGATCAATGGGCCGGGGAGCTGTTTTTT. This codes for CASSEDQWAGELFF.

This clonotype was counted ten times or more. This rearrangement joins TRBV7-9 to TRBJ2-3, with D possibly TRBD2 on 5 matching bases. Germline CDR1 and CDR2: SEHNR and FQNEAQ (reference sequence). The V end lost 5 bases, the J end lost 4 bases, and 13 bases lay between the germline ends. CDR3 size: 14 residues. The chain's CDR3 is CASSRAPGSDTQYF. DNA of the CDR3: TGTGCCAGCAGCCGCGCACCGGGATCAGATACGCAGTATTTT.

This clonotype was recorded only once. V gene TRBV14 combines with J gene TRBJ2-3; D unclear. Germline V gene lookup returns CDR1 SGHDN and CDR2 FVKESK. The CDR3 has 13 amino acids. Trimming removed 0 bases at V and 4 bases at J, with 5 bases between. This CDR3 is CASSQDLADTQYF. The CDR3 DNA reads as TGTGCCAGCAGCCAAGATTTAGCAGATACGCAGTATTTT.

This clonotype was seen a handful of times. The chain couples TRBV27 to TRBJ2-4, with TRBD2 as a possible D gene (5 bases). Trimming removed 4 bases at V and 1 base at J, with 23 bases between. The germline V gene encodes CDR1 MNHEY and CDR2 SMNVEV (reference sequence). The length of the CDR3 is 19 residues. CDR3 sequence reads: CASSSEGIGIGRAKNIQYF. CDR3 sequence (DNA): TGTGCCAGCAGTTCCGAGGGAATTGGTATTGGACGTGCCAAAAACATTCAGTACTTC.

This clonotype has only a few counts. The chain has TRBV11-2 and TRBJ2-2, with 8 bases that match TRBD1. CDR1 and CDR2 (germline): SGHAT, FQNNGV. This CDR3 has 16 amino acids. Losses at the gene ends were 2 bases for V and 5 bases for J; bases not matched to a gene: 7. This CDR3 reads CASSLSTGGWTGELFF. For the CDR3, the DNA is TGTGCCAGCAGCTTATCCACAGGGGGATGGACCGGGGAGCTGTTTTTT.

The V and J genes are TRBV30 and TRBJ2-5; D possibly corresponds to TRBD1 (5 bases). Germline V gene data show CDR1 as GTSNPN and CDR2 as SVGIG (reference sequence). This CDR3 contains 13 residues. V was clipped by 0 bases and J by 3 bases, with 8 bases between them. CDR3 nucleotide sequence: TGTGCCTGGAGTGTACGACAGAAAGAGACCCAGTACTTC. The encoded protein is CAWSVRQKETQYF.

This clonotype has at least ten counts. The chain is built from TRBV5-1 and TRBJ2-1, with 12 bases fitting TRBD2. Germline assignment: CDR1 SGHRS and CDR2 YFSETQ. This CDR3 region has 16 residues. V lost 2 bases, J lost 4 bases, and 4 bases stayed unmatched. The DNA for the CDR3 is TGCGCCAGCAGCTTTTCAACTAGCGGGAGGTACAATGAGCAGTTCTTC. Translation gives CASSFSTSGRYNEQFF. The full variable domain, rest sourced from reference TRBV5-1 and TRBJ2-1, is KAGVTQTPRYLIKTRGQQVTLSCSPISGHRSVSWYQQTPGQGLQFLFEYFSETQRNKGNFPGRFSGRQFSNSRSEMNVSTLELGDSALYLCASSFSTSGRYNEQFFGPGTRLTVL.

This clonotype was recorded a few times. The chain couples TRBV27 to TRBJ2-7; D is perhaps TRBD2 (5 bases). V lost 8 bases to trimming and J lost 4 bases, with 18 bases between them. The CDR3 covers 14 residues. Germline assignment: CDR1 MNHEY and CDR2 SMNVEV (reference sequence). CDR3 residues: CASGETGFGYEQYF. Written as DNA, the CDR3 is TGTGCCAGCGGGGAGACGGGTTTCGGGTACGAGCAGTACTTC.

In this sample, this clonotype turned up many times. V is TRBV29-1 and J is TRBJ1-4; 9 positions match TRBD1. The CDR3 length is 13 residues. With 5 bases clipped from V and 12 bases from J, the junction kept 10 bases outside the gene matches. The V gene's germline CDR1 is SQVTM and CDR2 ANQGSEA. CDR3 nucleotide sequence: TGCAGCGTTTCCACAGGGGGCGGAGGGGAACTGTTTTTT. Its translation: CSVSTGGGGELFF.

This clonotype has a count of ten or more. This chain connects TRBV9 to TRBJ2-3; 13 nucleotides agree with TRBD2. CDR3 length: 18 amino acids. Germline-derived CDR1 and CDR2 are SGDLS and YYNGEE. V shed 0 bases and J 5 bases; nucleotides not matched to a gene: 9. The CDR3 reads CASSVATSGGRYGDTQYF. In DNA, the CDR3 is TGTGCCAGCAGCGTAGCGACTAGCGGGGGGCGGTACGGAGATACGCAGTATTTT.

This clonotype was counted many times. The rearrangement links TRBV3-1 to TRBJ1-5; D remains ambiguous. CDR3 length: 13 residues. Germline loops: CDR1 LGHDT, CDR2 YNNKEL (reference sequence). V was pared by 1 base and J by 5 bases, with 6 bases between. CDR3 coding DNA: TGTGCCAGCAGCCAAGCCTCCGATCAGCCCCAGCATTTT. Translated: CASSQASDQPQHF.

This clonotype showed up just a few times. The gene calls are TRBV3-1 and TRBJ2-4; TRBD2 aligns across 7 bases. This CDR3 is built from 17 residues. Germline V gives CDR1 LGHDT, CDR2 YNNKEL (reference sequence). The ends lost 2 bases at V and 4 bases at J; junction bases unmatched: 11. CDR3 DNA sequence: TGTGCCAGCAGCCAATCTTGGGGTCCGGGAGGAAAAAACATTCAGTACTTC. This encodes CASSQSWGPGGKNIQYF.

The sample holds many counts of this clonotype. The V and J genes are TRBV20-1 and TRBJ2-7; TRBD1 or TRBD2 may be the D gene (5 bases each). The germline V and J ends were trimmed by 6 bases and 5 bases, with 20 bases remaining between them. Germline values: CDR1 DFQATT, CDR2 SNEGSKA (reference sequence). The CDR3 spans 14 residues. The CDR3 loop is CSARKALRGHEQYF. Here the CDR3 DNA reads TGCAGTGCCAGGAAGGCGCTACGGGGCCACGAGCAGTACTTC.